This T cell receptor (beta chain) was observed in a study of patients and donors after allogeneic stem cell transplantation. This clonotype was detected only a few times. Germline-derived CDR1 and CDR2 are SGHAT and FQDESV (reference sequence). The V segment lost 7 bases and the J segment 5 bases; nucleotides outside the gene matches: 16. This CDR3 region has 17 residues. Via MiXCR, TCRdb re-called the RT-PCR reads, giving one row per CDR3 protein. The sample lists about 960,000 distinct CDR3 sequences; around 17% were seen once. The sample consisted of blood, either unsorted or a sorted T cell fraction (not recorded which). This chain joins TRBV11-1 and TRBJ2-5; 10 bases agree with TRBD1. The receptor was isolated from a human donor who was either an allogeneic HSCT recipient or a stem cell or donor lymphocyte infusion donor (not recorded which). It is not recorded whose cells these are; they may come from a transplant donor. The CDR3 DNA reads TGTGCCAGCACCTTTAGGGCCGGGACAGGGGTCGGGGAGACCCAGTACTTC. This codes for CASTFRAGTGVGETQYF.